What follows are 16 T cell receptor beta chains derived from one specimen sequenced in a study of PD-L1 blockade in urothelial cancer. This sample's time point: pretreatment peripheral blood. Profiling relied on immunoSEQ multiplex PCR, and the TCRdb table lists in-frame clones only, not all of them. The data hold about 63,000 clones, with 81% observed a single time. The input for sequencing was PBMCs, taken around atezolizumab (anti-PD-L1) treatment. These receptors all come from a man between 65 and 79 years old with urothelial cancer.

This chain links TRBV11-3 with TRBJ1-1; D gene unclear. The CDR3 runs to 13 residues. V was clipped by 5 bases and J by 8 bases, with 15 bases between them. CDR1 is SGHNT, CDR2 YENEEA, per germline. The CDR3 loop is CASSQNAGLEAFF. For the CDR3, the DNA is TGTGCCAGCAGCCAAAACGCGGGGTTAGAAGCTTTCTTT.

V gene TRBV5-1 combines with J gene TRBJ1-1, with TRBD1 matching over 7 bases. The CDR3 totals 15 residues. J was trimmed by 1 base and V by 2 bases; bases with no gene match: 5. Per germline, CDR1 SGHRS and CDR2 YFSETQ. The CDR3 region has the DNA TGCGCCAGCAGCTTAACCGGGACAGAGAACACTGAAGCTTTCTTT. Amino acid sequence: CASSLTGTENTEAFF.

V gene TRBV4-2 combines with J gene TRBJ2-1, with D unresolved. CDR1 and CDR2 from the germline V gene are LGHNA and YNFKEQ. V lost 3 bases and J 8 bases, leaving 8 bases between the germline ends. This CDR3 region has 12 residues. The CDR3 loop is CASSHLGDEQFF. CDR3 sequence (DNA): TGTGCCAGCAGCCATCTGGGCGATGAGCAGTTCTTC.

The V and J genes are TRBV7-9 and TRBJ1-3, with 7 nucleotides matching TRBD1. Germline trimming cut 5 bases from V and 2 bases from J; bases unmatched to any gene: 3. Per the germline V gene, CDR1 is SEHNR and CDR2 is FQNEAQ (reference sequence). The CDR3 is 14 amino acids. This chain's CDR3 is CASSKTGTGNTIYF. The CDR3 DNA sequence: TGTGCCAGCAGCAAGACAGGGACTGGAAACACCATATATTTT.

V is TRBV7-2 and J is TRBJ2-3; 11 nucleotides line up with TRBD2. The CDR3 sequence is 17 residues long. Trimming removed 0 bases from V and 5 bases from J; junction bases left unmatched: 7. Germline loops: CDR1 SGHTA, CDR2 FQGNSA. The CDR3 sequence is CASSLAFSGGAKDTQYF. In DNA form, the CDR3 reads TGTGCCAGCAGCTTAGCGTTTAGCGGGGGGGCCAAAGATACGCAGTATTTT. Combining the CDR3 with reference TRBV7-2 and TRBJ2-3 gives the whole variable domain GAGVSQSPSNKVTEKGKDVELRCDPISGHTALYWYRQSLGQGLEFLIYFQGNSAPDKSGLPSDRFSAERTGGSVSTLTIQRTQQEDSAVYLCASSLAFSGGAKDTQYFGPGTRLTVL.

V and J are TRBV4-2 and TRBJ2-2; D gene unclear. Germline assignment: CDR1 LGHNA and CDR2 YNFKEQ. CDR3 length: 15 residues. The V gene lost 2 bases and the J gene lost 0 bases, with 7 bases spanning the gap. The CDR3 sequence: CASSQPDTNTGELFF. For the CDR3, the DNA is TGTGCCAGCAGCCAACCAGATACGAACACCGGGGAGCTGTTTTTT.

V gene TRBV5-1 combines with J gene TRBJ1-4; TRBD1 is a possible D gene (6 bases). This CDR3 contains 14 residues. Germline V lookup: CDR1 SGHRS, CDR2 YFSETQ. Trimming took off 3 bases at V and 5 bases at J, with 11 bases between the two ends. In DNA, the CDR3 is TGCGCCAGCAGCTCTGGGGGCGGGAATGAAAAACTGTTTTTT. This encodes CASSSGGGNEKLFF.

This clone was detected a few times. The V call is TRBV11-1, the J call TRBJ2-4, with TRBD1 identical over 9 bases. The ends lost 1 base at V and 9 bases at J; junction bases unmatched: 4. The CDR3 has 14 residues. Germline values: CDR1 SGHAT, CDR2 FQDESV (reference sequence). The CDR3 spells CASSLDRGRGIQYF. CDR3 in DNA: TGTGCCAGCAGCTTAGACAGGGGGCGCGGCATTCAGTACTTC. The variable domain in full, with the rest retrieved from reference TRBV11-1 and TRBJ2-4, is EAEVAQSPRYKITEKSQAVAFWCDPISGHATLYWYRQILGQGPELLVQFQDESVVDDSQLPKDRFSAERLKGVDSTLKIQPAELGDSAMYLCASSLDRGRGIQYFGAGTRLSVL.

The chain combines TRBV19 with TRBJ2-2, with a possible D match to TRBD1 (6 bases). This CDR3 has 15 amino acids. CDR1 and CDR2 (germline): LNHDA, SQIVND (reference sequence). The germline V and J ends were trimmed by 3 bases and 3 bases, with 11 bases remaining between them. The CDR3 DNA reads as TGTGCCAGTAGTATTCGCAGGGGTTACACCGGGGAGCTGTTTTTT. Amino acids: CASSIRRGYTGELFF.

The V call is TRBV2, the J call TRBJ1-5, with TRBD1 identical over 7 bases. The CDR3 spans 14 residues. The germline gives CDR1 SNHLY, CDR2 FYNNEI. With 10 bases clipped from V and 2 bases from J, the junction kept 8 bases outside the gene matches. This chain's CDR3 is CAIGRQGGNQPQHF. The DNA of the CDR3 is TGTGCCATAGGACGACAGGGCGGCAATCAGCCCCAGCATTTT.

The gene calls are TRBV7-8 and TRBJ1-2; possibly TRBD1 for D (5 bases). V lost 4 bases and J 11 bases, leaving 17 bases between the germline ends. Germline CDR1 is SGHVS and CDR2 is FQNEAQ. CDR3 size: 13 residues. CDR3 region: CASSYSGTDFYTF. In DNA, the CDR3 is TGTGCCAGCAGCTATTCCGGGACTGATTTTTACACCTTC.

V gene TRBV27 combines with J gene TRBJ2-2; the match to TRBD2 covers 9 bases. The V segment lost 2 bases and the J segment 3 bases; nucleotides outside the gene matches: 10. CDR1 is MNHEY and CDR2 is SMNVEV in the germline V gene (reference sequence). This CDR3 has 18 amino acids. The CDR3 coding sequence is TGTGCCAGCAGTTTAATCGGCGGGAGGGCCTCTTACACCGGGGAGCTGTTTTTT. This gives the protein CASSLIGGRASYTGELFF.

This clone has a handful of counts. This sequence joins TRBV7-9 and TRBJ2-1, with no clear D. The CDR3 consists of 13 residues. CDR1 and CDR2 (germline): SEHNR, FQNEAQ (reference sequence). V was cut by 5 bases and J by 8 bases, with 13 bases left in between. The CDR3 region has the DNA TGTGCCAGCAGCCGAATAGAGAACGATGAGCAGTTCTTC. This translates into CASSRIENDEQFF.

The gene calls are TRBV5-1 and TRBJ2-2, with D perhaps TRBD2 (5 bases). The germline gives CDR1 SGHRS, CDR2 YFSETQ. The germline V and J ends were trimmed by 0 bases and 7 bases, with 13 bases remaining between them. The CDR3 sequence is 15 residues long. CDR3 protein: CASSLALEVGGELFF. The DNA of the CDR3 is TGCGCCAGCAGCTTGGCACTAGAGGTCGGCGGGGAGCTGTTTTTT.

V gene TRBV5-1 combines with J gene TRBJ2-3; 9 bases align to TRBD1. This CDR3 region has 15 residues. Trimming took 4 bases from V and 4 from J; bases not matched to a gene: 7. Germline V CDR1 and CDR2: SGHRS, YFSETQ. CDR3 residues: CASSGAGTGPDTQYF. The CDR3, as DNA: TGCGCCAGCAGCGGTGCCGGGACAGGGCCAGATACGCAGTATTTT.

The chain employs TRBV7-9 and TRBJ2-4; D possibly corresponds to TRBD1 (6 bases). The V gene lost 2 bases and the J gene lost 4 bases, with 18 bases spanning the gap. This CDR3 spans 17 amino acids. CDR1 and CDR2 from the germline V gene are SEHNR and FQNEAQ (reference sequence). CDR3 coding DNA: TGTGCCAGCAGCTTAAGTTTAGTTCGGGACACTAAAAACATTCAGTACTTC. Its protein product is CASSLSLVRDTKNIQYF.